This is a list of T cell receptor beta chains from one sample in a study of naive and memory T cell subsets. TCRdb fed the UMI-ligation and nested PCR reads into MiXCR, producing one record per CDR3 protein. This table holds more than 95,000 distinct CDR3 sequences, about 14% found once. What was sequenced was naive CD8+ T cells from blood. The receptors here all came from a human donor in good health. CDR3s include the opening cysteine and the closing phenylalanine or tryptophan. Fields, in order: D gene, V gene, CDR3 protein. A D gene is named only where the DNA matches it firmly.

D: -; V: TRBV27; CDR3: CASSSTTGVNQPQHF
D: TRBD1; V: TRBV18; CDR3: CASSPGTAPYEQYF
D: TRBD1; V: TRBV4-2; CDR3: CASSQNSQGNDSPLHF
D: TRBD1; V: TRBV4-2; CDR3: CASSPLMTGRLDAFF
D: -; V: TRBV2; CDR3: CASSELGAEVNEQFF
D: -; V: TRBV20-1; CDR3: CSAIAASLQETQYF
D: -; V: TRBV11-1; CDR3: CASSLGAANTEAFF
D: TRBD2; V: TRBV7-9; CDR3: CASSSSGLARPSYNEQFF
D: -; V: TRBV10-3; CDR3: CAISSWGEDQPQHF
D: -; V: TRBV14; CDR3: CASSQDRKVSLYF
D: -; V: TRBV7-8; CDR3: CASSFSLTYNEQFF
D: TRBD2; V: TRBV20-1; CDR3: CSARGGRNEQFF
D: -; V: TRBV4-2; CDR3: CASSQVLGGDTYEQYF
D: TRBD2; V: TRBV14; CDR3: CASSLRTSGMLSYNEQFF
D: -; V: TRBV27; CDR3: CASSSTGTDTQYF
D: -; V: TRBV4-3; CDR3: CASSQDRTGNTIYF
D: -; V: TRBV3-1; CDR3: CASSHLVQETQYF
D: -; V: TRBV7-9; CDR3: CASSLVGGQGNEQFF
D: -; V: TRBV4-3; CDR3: CASSQDRAVSNQPQHF
D: -; V: TRBV20-1; CDR3: CSAETYREADTQYF
D: -; V: TRBV3-1; CDR3: CASSQEPPSIYF